These T cell receptor beta chains were read from a single sample in a study of CD8 T cells in Susac syndrome. TCRdb re-called the immunoSEQ multiplex PCR reads with MiXCR, one entry per CDR3 protein. The table lists about 280,000 distinct CDR3 sequences, roughly 84% of them singletons. The sample taken for sequencing was CD8+ T cells from PBMCs. The origin of the receptors is a human donor with multiple sclerosis. CDR3s include the opening cysteine and the closing phenylalanine or tryptophan. A D gene is named only where the DNA matches it firmly. Size is stated for part of the rows, as once, few or many counts, or as a class when the clone is expanded.

>-|TRBV15|TRBJ2-3|TRBD2
TGTGCCACCAGCACGGGACTAGCTTCAGATACGCAGTATTTT
CATSTGLASDTQYF
>-|TRBV3-1|TRBJ2-2|-
TGTGCCAGCAGCCAAGATAACCGCGGGGAGCTGTTTTTT
CASSQDNRGELFF
>-|TRBV7-9|TRBJ1-5|TRBD1
TGTGCCAGCAGCTCCCGGGACAGAGGGGCTCAGCATTTT
CASSSRDRGAQHF
>-|TRBV13|TRBJ2-3|-
TGTGCCAGCAGCCCTAGGACGGACCCGGCAGATACGCAGTATTTT
CASSPRTDPADTQYF
>once|TRBV5-6|TRBJ2-3|-
TGTGCCAGCAGCTTACCTAGGACCACAGATACGCAGTATTTT
CASSLPRTTDTQYF
>once|TRBV27|TRBJ2-3|TRBD2
TGTGCCAGCATGGAGGCTAGCGGGAGGACAGATACGCAGTATTTT
CASMEASGRTDTQYF
>-|TRBV30|TRBJ2-7|-
TGTGCCATTCAACTAGACTACGAGCAGTACTTC
CAIQLDYEQYF
>-|TRBV25-1|TRBJ1-2|-
TGTGCCAGCAGTGAATCGAAACAGGGTGGCTACACCTTC
CASSESKQGGYTF
>-|TRBV7-9|TRBJ2-7|TRBD2
TGTGCCAGCAGCTTAGTTGGCGGGAGGGCCCACGAGCAGTACTTC
CASSLVGGRAHEQYF
>once|TRBV7-9|TRBJ2-7|TRBD1
TGTGCCAGCAGCCCGGGTGGGACAGACCTACCCTACGAGCAGTACTTC
CASSPGGTDLPYEQYF
>few|TRBV7-3|TRBJ1-2|-
TGTGCCAGCAGCTTTTATGGGGGCTACACCTTC
CASSFYGGYTF
>-|TRBV7-9|TRBJ2-3|TRBD1
TGTGCCAGCAGCGGTCCGGGACAGCCAGATACGCAGTATTTT
CASSGPGQPDTQYF
>-|TRBV9|TRBJ2-7|-
TGTGCCAGCAGCGTAGGGGGGGAGCTCTCCTACGAGCAGTACTTC
CASSVGGELSYEQYF
>-|TRBV25-1|TRBJ1-6|-
TGTGCCAGCAGTGATTTCTTAGGTTCCTATAATTCACCCCTCCACTTT
CASSDFLGSYNSPLHF
>-|TRBV28|TRBJ2-7|TRBD1
TGTGCCAGCAGTGCTGGGACAGATAAAAGCGGCCCCTACGAGCAGTACTTC
CASSAGTDKSGPYEQYF
>-|TRBV19|TRBJ2-1|-
TGTGCCAGTAGTATGGGACGTATCTACAATGAGCAGTTCTTC
CASSMGRIYNEQFF
>-|TRBV7-9|TRBJ2-1|-
TGTGCCAGCAGCTCCCAGGGCGCTTACAATGAGCAGTTCTTC
CASSSQGAYNEQFF
>-|TRBV7-3|TRBJ2-1|TRBD2
TGTGCCAGCAGCTTAACGGGCCTAGCGGGTTATGGAGAGCAGTTCTTC
CASSLTGLAGYGEQFF
>few|TRBV12-3/TRBV12-4|TRBJ2-7|-
TGTGCCAGCAGTTTAGGGGCTAGCCTCTCCTACGAGCAGTACTTC
CASSLGASLSYEQYF
>once|TRBV6-5|TRBJ2-1|TRBD2
TGTGCCAGCAGTTTTCTACTAGCGGGAGGTCGGAATGAGCAGTTCTTC
CASSFLLAGGRNEQFF
>-|TRBV9|TRBJ2-5|-
TGTGCCAGCAGCGTAAGTGGAGGGGACCAAGAGACCCAGTACTTC
CASSVSGGDQETQYF
>-|TRBV6-5|TRBJ2-1|-
TGTGCCAGCAGACCGGACTCCTACAATGAGCAGTTCTTC
CASRPDSYNEQFF
>-|TRBV4-1|TRBJ2-1|-
TGCGCCAGCAGCCAAGTTGAAGACGGGCCCCCCAACAATGAGCAGTTCTTC
CASSQVEDGPPNNEQFF
>-|TRBV2|TRBJ2-7|TRBD2
TGTGCCAGCAGTGTGACTAGCGACTCCTACGAGCAGTACTTC
CASSVTSDSYEQYF
>-|TRBV10-3|TRBJ2-1|-
TGTGCCATCAGTGAGTTAGCCAACAATGAGCAGTTCTTC
CAISELANNEQFF
>-|TRBV9|TRBJ2-1|TRBD2
TGTGCCAGCAGCCCCGAACCTCGGACTAGCGGGAGGGGAGAGCAGTTCTTC
CASSPEPRTSGRGEQFF
>-|TRBV27|TRBJ2-5|TRBD1
TGTGCCAGCAGTTCCAGGGGGCGAGAAGGGGAGACCCAGTACTTC
CASSSRGREGETQYF
>-|TRBV4-1|TRBJ2-3|-
TGCGCCAGCAGCGGCCTGAGCACAGATACGCAGTATTTT
CASSGLSTDTQYF
>once|TRBV24-1|TRBJ2-2|TRBD1
TGTGCCACCAGCCACCGGGACAGGGGGTCGCGGGAGCTGTTTTTT
CATSHRDRGSRELFF
>-|TRBV28|TRBJ2-5|-
TGTGCCAGCAGTTCGGGAGTCCAAGAGACCCAGTACTTC
CASSSGVQETQYF
>-|TRBV19|TRBJ1-5|TRBD1
TGTGCCAGTAGGCGACCGGGACAGGGCGTAGGACAGCCCCAGCATTTT
CASRRPGQGVGQPQHF
>-|TRBV7-9|TRBJ2-7|-
TGTGCCAGCAGCTTAGCAACGGGAGTACAGTACGAGCAGTACTTC
CASSLATGVQYEQYF
>-|TRBV6-2/TRBV6-3|TRBJ2-7|TRBD2
TGTGCCAGCGGGACTAGCGTTGTCGAGCAGTACTTC
CASGTSVVEQYF
>-|TRBV7-2|TRBJ2-3|TRBD2
TGTGCCAGCAGCCCGATCGGACTAGCGGGGCGTACAGATACGCAGTATTTT
CASSPIGLAGRTDTQYF
>-|TRBV12-3/TRBV12-4|TRBJ2-1|-
TGTGCCAGTAGACTCGGAGGCGGCGAGCAGTTCTTC
CASRLGGGEQFF
>-|TRBV5-1|TRBJ2-6|-
TGCGCCAGCAGCCTGGGCGGGGAGTTCAGCTCTGGGGCCAACGTCCTGACTTTC
CASSLGGEFSSGANVLTF
>-|TRBV14|TRBJ2-1|-
TGTGCCAGCAGCCAAGATTTACAGCCGAGGGGCGGTCTAGACAATGAGCAGTTCTTC
CASSQDLQPRGGLDNEQFF
>-|TRBV2|TRBJ1-4|-
TGTGCCAGCGGAAGAGGTCAGACCAATAATGAAAAACTGTTTTTT
CASGRGQTNNEKLFF
>-|TRBV9|TRBJ1-2|-
TGTGCCAGCGGGGGCAGGGTCTATGGCTACACCTTC
CASGGRVYGYTF
>-|TRBV13|TRBJ2-1|-
TGTGCCAGCAGCGGCCTCGTTAACTCCTACAATGAGCAGTTCTTC
CASSGLVNSYNEQFF
>-|TRBV27|TRBJ1-2|-
TGTGCCAGCAGTAACCACACGACCGGACTGGATGGCTACACCTTC
CASSNHTTGLDGYTF
>once|TRBV29-1|TRBJ2-5|-
TGCAGCGTTGAAAGGGCGGCGACTAGTCCAGAGACCCAGTACTTC
CSVERAATSPETQYF
>once|TRBV10-3|TRBJ1-1|-
TGTGCCATCAGTGAGTCCGGGAAAACCAACACTGAAGCTTTCTTT
CAISESGKTNTEAFF
>-|TRBV10-3|TRBJ1-2|-
TGTGCCATTAGGGATCTGGATGCTAACTATGGCTACACCTTC
CAIRDLDANYGYTF
>-|TRBV27|TRBJ2-7|-
TGTGCCAGCAGTTTTCTGCTTGGGCAGGGTCCCTACGAGCAGTACTTC
CASSFLLGQGPYEQYF